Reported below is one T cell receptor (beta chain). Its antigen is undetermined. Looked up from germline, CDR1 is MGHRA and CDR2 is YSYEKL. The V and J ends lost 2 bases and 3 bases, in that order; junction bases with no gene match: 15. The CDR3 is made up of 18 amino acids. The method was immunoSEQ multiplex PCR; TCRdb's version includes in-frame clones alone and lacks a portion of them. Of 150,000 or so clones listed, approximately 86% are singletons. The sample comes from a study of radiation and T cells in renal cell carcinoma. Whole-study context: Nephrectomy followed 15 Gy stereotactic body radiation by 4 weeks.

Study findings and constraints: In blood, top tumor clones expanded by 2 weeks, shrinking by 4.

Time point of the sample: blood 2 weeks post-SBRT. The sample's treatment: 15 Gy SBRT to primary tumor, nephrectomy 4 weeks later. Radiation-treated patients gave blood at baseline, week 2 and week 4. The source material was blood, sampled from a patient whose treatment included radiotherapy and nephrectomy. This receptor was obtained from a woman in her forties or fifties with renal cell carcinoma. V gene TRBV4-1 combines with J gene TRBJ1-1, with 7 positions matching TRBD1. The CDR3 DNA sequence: TGCGCCAGCAGCCAAAGTGAGGGGGCGATTTTTGGGGACACTGAAGCTTTCTTT. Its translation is CASSQSEGAIFGDTEAFF.